This T cell receptor (beta chain) was recovered during a study of tissue T cells after allogeneic stem cell transplantation. The V segment lost 6 bases and the J segment 5 bases; nucleotides outside the gene matches: 11. Germline V gene lookup returns CDR1 KGHPV and CDR2 FQNQEV (reference sequence). The CDR3 consists of 15 residues. As for this clone: The gene symbols are mouse symbols. The DNA ends 1 residue before the CDR3 does, and the rest of the CDR3 is filled in from the germline J gene.

The time point here: mouse harvest day 14 after allogeneic transplant. Mouse grafts combined 10^7 T-cell-depleted bone marrow cells with 10^6 splenic CD5+ T cells. TCRdb keeps only in-frame clones here, not all; method: immunoSEQ multiplex PCR. The table shows about 3,200 clones, with approximately 41% occurring only once. Specimen: gut tissue. The rearrangement joins TRBV26 to TRBJ2-7; 9 bases align to TRBD1. The source of this sequence is a female BALB/c mouse given C57BL/6 T cells with graft-versus-host disease after an allogeneic hematopoietic cell transplant. This chain's CDR3 is CASSPNRDREDEQYF. The CDR3 bases that were read are TGTGCCAGCAGCCCTAACCGGGACAGGGAGGATGAACAGTAC.